One sample yielded the 3 T cell receptor beta chains listed below, sequenced in a study of cytomegalovirus exposure and HLA in healthy donors. Vbeta (60) and Jbeta (13) primers were used in the PCR. Produced via immunoSEQ multiplex PCR; TCRdb's table is partial and in-frame only. This sample has some 130,000 clones, with approximately 9% found just once. Sequenced sample: PBMCs. These receptors were collected from a middle-aged woman in good health and CMV-seropositive.

V gene TRBV6-5 combines with J gene TRBJ1-1; the D gene is possibly TRBD1 (6 bases). The germline gives CDR1 MNHEY, CDR2 SVGAGI. The CDR3 has 13 residues. Trimming cost V 5 bases and J 5 bases, with 12 bases left between them. CDR3 nucleotide sequence: TGTGCCAGCAGTGGATACCAGGGGACTGAAGCTTTCTTT. Encoded protein: CASSGYQGTEAFF.

The table lists this clone with many counts. V gene TRBV27 combines with J gene TRBJ2-7; 7 positions match TRBD2. The germline V gene encodes CDR1 MNHEY and CDR2 SMNVEV (reference sequence). This CDR3 contains 13 residues. V lost 2 bases, J lost 6 bases, and 4 bases stayed unmatched. CDR3 loop: CASSLGGGFEQYF. DNA of the CDR3: TGTGCCAGCAGTTTAGGGGGAGGGTTCGAGCAGTACTTC.

This chain connects TRBV29-1 to TRBJ1-5; 7 bases fit TRBD1. V was clipped by 7 bases and J by 1 base; unmatched bases: 4. Per the germline V gene, CDR1 is SQVTM and CDR2 is ANQGSEA. The CDR3 has 13 amino acids. CDR3 bases: TGCAGCGCTAGGACAGGAAGCAATCAGCCCCAGCATTTT. It is translated as CSARTGSNQPQHF.